The rows below give T cell receptor beta chains drawn from one sample of a study of early T cells in non-severe SARS-CoV-2 infection. MiXCR, applied by TCRdb to the 5' RACE reads, yields one record per CDR3 protein. The table includes roughly 58,000 distinct CDR3 sequences, about 9.9% detected once. Material for sequencing was whole blood. Receptors were obtained from an adult who was a healthcare worker with PCR-confirmed SARS-CoV-2 infection or an uninfected control (not recorded which). CDR3s include the opening cysteine and the closing phenylalanine or tryptophan. A D gene is named only where the DNA matches it firmly. Rows may omit the clone size; those that give it use once, few, many or a size class.

>TRBJ2-1|few|TRBD1|TRBV7-9
TGTGCCAGCCACTCCCGGGACAGGGGGCATGAGCAGTTCTTC
CASHSRDRGHEQFF
>TRBJ1-1|few|.|TRBV12-3/TRBV12-4
TGTGCCAGCACTGAGCGTCAGGGTCGGGTTTTCAAAACTGAAGCTTTCTTT
CASTERQGRVFKTEAFF
>TRBJ1-5|few|.|TRBV3-1
TGTGCCAGCAGCCAAGTTTCGAGCCAGCCCCAGCATTTT
CASSQVSSQPQHF
>TRBJ2-7|.|.|TRBV7-9
TGTGCCAGCAGCTTAGAGACAGGCAACCTCGAGCAGTACTTC
CASSLETGNLEQYF
>TRBJ2-7|.|.|TRBV29-1
TGCAGCGTTAACCTCCCACTTAGTAAGCAGTACTTC
CSVNLPLSKQYF
>TRBJ2-5|.|TRBD1|TRBV14
TGTGCCAGCAGCCGATACGGACAGGTCAGGAGGGAGACCCAGTACTTC
CASSRYGQVRRETQYF
>TRBJ2-5|.|.|TRBV2
TGTGCCAGCGTGCTTGAAGGGCTAGAGACCCAGTACTTC
CASVLEGLETQYF
>TRBJ2-3|few|.|TRBV11-2
TGTGCCAGCAGCCCCCGGACCCCGAGGAGTGCAGATACGCAGTATTTT
CASSPRTPRSADTQYF
>TRBJ1-1|few|.|TRBV5-1
TGCGCCAGCAGCTTGGCCAATCCGCAGGGATCCTCAGCTTTCTTT
CASSLANPQGSSAFF
>TRBJ2-7|many|.|TRBV27
TGTGCCAGCAGTTTATCCCATCCGGTAGCGGATCTCTACGAGCAGTACTTC
CASSLSHPVADLYEQYF
>TRBJ2-7|many|TRBD2|TRBV20-1
TGCAGTGCTAGAAAAAGACTAGCCCCCGTCGGCGAGCAGTACTTC
CSARKRLAPVGEQYF
>TRBJ2-2|few|TRBD2|TRBV11-3
TGTGCCAGCAGCGTCGCGGGAGTTCGGGCCGGGGAGCTGTTTTTT
CASSVAGVRAGELFF
>TRBJ1-2|few|.|TRBV3-1
TGTGCCAGCAGCCAAGACGGACTGGGCTATGGCTACACCTTC
CASSQDGLGYGYTF
>TRBJ2-5|.|TRBD2|TRBV7-9
TGTGCCAGCAGCTCAAGCGGGGGAGAGACCCAGTACTTC
CASSSSGGETQYF
>TRBJ2-2|.|.|TRBV12-3/TRBV12-4
TGTGCCAGCAGTTTGGATTCGGGGAGAGGCACCGGGGAGCTGTTTTTT
CASSLDSGRGTGELFF
>TRBJ1-5|many|.|TRBV2
TGTGCCAGCAGTGAAATGGGGAGCGGGCAGCCCCAGCATTTT
CASSEMGSGQPQHF
>TRBJ2-7|.|.|TRBV3-1
TGTGCCAGCAGCCCGCTACAGGGAGTTGGCGAGCAGTACTTC
CASSPLQGVGEQYF
>TRBJ2-7|.|TRBD1|TRBV19
TGTGCCAGTAGCCAGCCGGGACAGGGGGCACACGAGCAGTACTTC
CASSQPGQGAHEQYF
>TRBJ2-3|.|TRBD2|TRBV7-6
TGTGCCAGCAGCCCCTACGGGGGACTAGCGGGGGCCACAGATACGCAGTATTTT
CASSPYGGLAGATDTQYF
>TRBJ1-6|few|.|TRBV3-1
TGTGCCAGCAGCCACCTAAGTAGGGGTCGCGATTCACCCCTCCACTTT
CASSHLSRGRDSPLHF
>TRBJ2-3|.|.|TRBV5-1
TGCGCCAGCAGCGCGAGACTAGACACAGATACGCAGTATTTT
CASSARLDTDTQYF
>TRBJ2-2|many|.|TRBV24-1
TGTGCCACCAGGGGCACCGACGGCAACACCGGGGAGCTGTTTTTT
CATRGTDGNTGELFF
>TRBJ1-1|.|.|TRBV14
TGTGCCAGCAGGGTGGGAGAAGAAGCTTTCTTT
CASRVGEEAFF
>TRBJ1-2|.|.|TRBV29-1
TGCAGCGTTGACAGGGACTATGGCTACACCTTC
CSVDRDYGYTF
>TRBJ2-7|many|.|TRBV9
TGTGCCAGCAGCGCCAGGGGCGCGCTACCTTACGAGCAGTACTTC
CASSARGALPYEQYF
>TRBJ2-7|many|.|TRBV28
TGTGCCAGCAGTTCCTACAGGGAGTACGAGCAGTACTTC
CASSSYREYEQYF